These 22 T cell receptor beta chains share one sample of origin, sequenced in a study of shared clonotypes between healthy human individuals. TCRdb's copy holds only in-frame clones and misses some; the assay was immunoSEQ multiplex PCR. Of about 1.1 million clones in the sample, approximately 80% were seen once. Sequencing input: memory CD4+ T cells from PBMCs. Subset reported: CD45RA-negative fraction. Receptor source: a man aged 18 to 30 in good health. Some clones in this sample may be carry-over from other donors' samples.

The rearrangement joins TRBV9 to TRBJ2-7; no clear D gene. Germline lookup yields CDR1 SGDLS and CDR2 YYNGEE. Trimming left V 4 bases short and J 2 bases short, with 16 bases between. The CDR3 length is 15 residues. CDR3 loop: CASSPRGTVTYEQYF. The DNA of the CDR3 is TGTGCCAGCAGCCCCCGTGGCACCGTAACCTACGAGCAGTACTTC.

The chain joins TRBV13 to TRBJ2-3; 11 nucleotides match TRBD2. V gave up 5 bases and J gave up 2 bases; unmatched junction bases: 6. Germline lookup yields CDR1 PRHDT and CDR2 FYEKMQ (reference sequence). The CDR3 is made up of 16 amino acids. The CDR3 bases are TGTGCCAGCAGCGCTCGACTAGCGGGGTACACAGATACGCAGTATTTT. This gives the protein CASSARLAGYTDTQYF.

The chain employs TRBV19 and TRBJ1-5; tentatively, D is TRBD1 (5 bases). This CDR3 is 19 amino acids long. Germline values: CDR1 LNHDA, CDR2 SQIVND (reference sequence). Trimming removed 3 bases from V and 0 bases from J, with 21 bases in between. CDR3 amino acids: CASSIFAGKSTYSNQPQHF. The CDR3 DNA is TGTGCCAGTAGTATCTTTGCAGGGAAATCAACTTATAGCAATCAGCCCCAGCATTTT.

This clone showed up many times. Other DNA sequences in the same sample also yield this CDR3. The CDR3 region is CSVGAGREPYEQYF. The CDR3 region has the DNA TGCAGCGTGGGGGCTGGGCGGGAACCCTACGAGCAGTACTTC. The chain carries TRBV29-1 and TRBJ2-7; perhaps D is TRBD1 or TRBD2 (6 bases each). The germline V gene has CDR1 SQVTM and CDR2 ANQGSEA. The CDR3 sequence is 14 residues long. With 6 bases removed from V and 2 bases from J, the gap between germline ends came to 17 bases.

This chain joins TRBV15 and TRBJ1-2; a possible D gene is TRBD1 (6 bases). Per the germline V gene, CDR1 is LNHNV and CDR2 is YYDKDF (reference sequence). V was clipped by 3 bases and J by 4 bases, with 12 bases between them. CDR3 length: 14 amino acids. The CDR3 coding sequence is TGTGCCACCAGCAGCGCTGACAGGAGCTATGGCTACACCTTC. It yields the protein CATSSADRSYGYTF.

V usage is TRBV5-4 and J usage is TRBJ2-7, with 7 bases matching TRBD1. Germline V gives CDR1 SGHNT, CDR2 YYREEE (reference sequence). Germline trimming cut 4 bases from V and 0 bases from J; bases unmatched to any gene: 13. This CDR3 is built from 17 residues. CDR3 bases: TGTGCCAGCAGCCCCAGCTCTTGGACAGGAGTCTCCTACGAGCAGTACTTC. Amino acid sequence: CASSPSSWTGVSYEQYF.

The gene calls are TRBV28 and TRBJ1-1, with D unresolved. Germline V CDR1 and CDR2: MDHEN, SYDVKM. V was cut by 4 bases and J by 3 bases, with 12 bases left in between. CDR3 length: 14 amino acids. CDR3 in DNA: TGTGCCAGCAGTTCCGGTGTCGGGGACACTGAAGCTTTCTTT. Translating gives CASSSGVGDTEAFF.

This chain uses TRBV7-2 with TRBJ1-4, with 10 bases lining up with TRBD1. Germline CDR1 SGHTA, CDR2 FQGNSA. The J segment lost 7 bases and the V segment lost 3 bases, leaving 5 bases of the junction unmatched. The CDR3 is made up of 15 amino acids. The CDR3 DNA reads TGTGCCAGCAGCTTTCCGGGACAGGGGAGTGAAAAACTGTTTTTT. Residues: CASSFPGQGSEKLFF.

The DNA for the CDR3 is TGTGCCAGCAGGCTCCAGGATAGGGTGGTACAGCCCCAGCATTTT. This codes for CASRLQDRVVQPQHF. The V call is TRBV28, the J call TRBJ1-5; D ambiguous. CDR3 length equals 15 residues. V lost 6 bases and J 7 bases, leaving 19 bases between the germline ends. CDR1 MDHEN and CDR2 SYDVKM come from the germline V gene.

V is TRBV7-9 and J is TRBJ1-3, with 9 positions matching TRBD1. The CDR3 is 14 residues long. CDR1 is SEHNR and CDR2 is FQNEAQ in the germline V gene (reference sequence). V was clipped by 8 bases and J by 3 bases; unmatched bases: 5. CDR3 in DNA: TGTGCCAGCGCTTGGACAGGGGTTGGAAACACCATATATTTT. This gives the protein CASAWTGVGNTIYF.

The chain is built from TRBV7-8 and TRBJ2-7, with D possibly TRBD2 on 5 matching bases. Germline V CDR1 and CDR2: SGHVS, FQNEAQ. The CDR3 covers 18 residues. With 5 bases removed from V and 1 base from J, the gap between germline ends came to 24 bases. In DNA form, the CDR3 reads TGTGCCAGCAGCCCCAGGACTTCCGCTCTCTCAACTTCCTACGAGCAGTACTTC. Residues: CASSPRTSALSTSYEQYF.

The chain combines TRBV2 with TRBJ2-1, with a possible D match to TRBD1 (5 bases). Germline CDR1 is SNHLY and CDR2 is FYNNEI. Between the trimmed V and J ends, which lost 6 bases and 6 bases, there was a span of 15 bases. The CDR3 extends over 14 amino acids. CDR3 in DNA: TGTGCCAGCAGCCCCTGGGGCAAAAGCAATGAGCAGTTCTTC. Amino acid sequence: CASSPWGKSNEQFF.

This clone was seen more than once but under ten times. The same CDR3 can be traced to other DNA sequences in this sample. V is TRBV6-1 and J is TRBJ1-5, with D maybe TRBD1 (6 bases). The germline gives CDR1 MNHNS, CDR2 SASEGT. The germline V and J ends were trimmed by 2 bases and 4 bases, with 6 bases remaining between them. This CDR3 region has 13 residues. The chain's CDR3 is CASSEQGNQPQHF. CDR3 DNA: TGTGCCAGCAGTGAACAGGGGAATCAGCCCCAGCATTTT.

The chain combines TRBV5-6 with TRBJ2-1; 15 bases align to TRBD2. The CDR3 has 15 amino acids. V dropped 0 bases and J dropped 14; count of bases not matched to a gene: 6. Per the germline V gene, CDR1 is SGHDT and CDR2 is YYEEEE. CDR3: CASSLGGTSGRPEFF. CDR3 bases: TGTGCCAGCAGCTTGGGGGGGACTAGCGGGAGGCCGGAGTTCTTC.

This chain links TRBV15 with TRBJ1-1; the D gene is possibly TRBD1 (6 bases). V shed 3 bases and J shed 3 bases, with 8 bases lying between them. The germline gives CDR1 LNHNV, CDR2 YYDKDF (reference sequence). The CDR3 covers 13 residues. This CDR3 reads CATSRKGDTEAFF. As DNA, the CDR3 is TGTGCCACCAGCAGGAAGGGGGACACTGAAGCTTTCTTT.

This clone was counted a few times. This sequence joins TRBV28 and TRBJ1-5; D gene unclear. This CDR3 comprises 13 residues. Germline V gives CDR1 MDHEN, CDR2 SYDVKM. V dropped 5 bases and J dropped 4 bases, with 9 bases sitting between them. CDR3 sequence: CASSKNLNQPQHF. CDR3 DNA: TGTGCCAGCAGTAAGAACCTGAATCAGCCCCAGCATTTT.

In nucleotides, the CDR3 is TGTGCCAGCAGCAAAGCTAAGATCTCCTACGAGCAGTACTTC. The encoded protein is CASSKAKISYEQYF. The chain employs TRBV21-1 and TRBJ2-7. TRBV21-1 is a listed pseudogene. This CDR3 has 14 amino acids.

The chain joins TRBV6-6 to TRBJ1-4; D may be TRBD1 (5 bases). Germline V gene lookup returns CDR1 MNHNY and CDR2 SVGAGI (reference sequence). With 5 bases removed from V and 2 bases from J, the gap between germline ends came to 15 bases. This CDR3 contains 16 residues. DNA of the CDR3: TGTGCCAGCAGTCCCGGGCCCGGGGGTACTAATGAAAAACTGTTTTTT. Protein: CASSPGPGGTNEKLFF.

V usage is TRBV5-4 and J usage is TRBJ2-6; TRBD1 matches at 7 bases. Germline values: CDR1 SGHNT, CDR2 YYREEE (reference sequence). This CDR3 is 16 amino acids long. V shed 3 bases, J shed 2 bases, and the junction held 5 bases outside the gene matches. The CDR3 region is CASSSIDRAGANVLTF. DNA for the CDR3: TGTGCCAGCAGCTCAATAGACAGGGCTGGGGCCAACGTCCTGACTTTC.

In its sample, this clone was seen once. V usage is TRBV7-9 and J usage is TRBJ1-2, with no clear D. The ends were cut back, 0 bases at V and 6 bases at J, with 11 bases in the middle. CDR3 size: 14 residues. Germline loops: CDR1 SEHNR, CDR2 FQNEAQ (reference sequence). Written as DNA, the CDR3 is TGTGCCAGCAGCTTAGCCTCCGACGTGAATGGCTACACCTTC. Residues: CASSLASDVNGYTF.

The CDR3 bases are TGTGCCATCAGTGAGTCTCTAGCGGGTAGCAATGAGCAGTTCTTC. This translates into CAISESLAGSNEQFF. The gene calls are TRBV10-3 and TRBJ2-1; 8 nucleotides align to TRBD2. CDR3 length: 15 amino acids. The V gene end was trimmed by 0 bases and the J gene end by 6 bases; junction bases not matched to a gene: 4. Looked up from germline, CDR1 is ENHRY and CDR2 is SYGVKD.

This clone has more than one count but fewer than ten. The chain couples TRBV4-1 to TRBJ1-3; possible D gene TRBD1, 5 bases. Germline CDR1 reads MGHRA; CDR2 reads YSYEKL. The ends were cut back, 2 bases at V and 7 bases at J, with 15 bases in the middle. The CDR3 runs 15 residues. The CDR3 DNA reads TGCGCCAGCAGCCAAAATCGGGGGAGGATGAACACCATATATTTT. Protein: CASSQNRGRMNTIYF.